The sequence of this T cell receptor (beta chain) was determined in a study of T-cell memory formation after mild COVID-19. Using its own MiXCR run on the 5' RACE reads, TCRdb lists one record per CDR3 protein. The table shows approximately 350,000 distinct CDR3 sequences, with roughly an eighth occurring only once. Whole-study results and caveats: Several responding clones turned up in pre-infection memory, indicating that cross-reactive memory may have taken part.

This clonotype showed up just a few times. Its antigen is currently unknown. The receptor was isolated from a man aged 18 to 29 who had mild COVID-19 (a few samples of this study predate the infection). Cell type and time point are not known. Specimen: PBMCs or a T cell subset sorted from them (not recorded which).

As DNA, the CDR3 is TGCGCCAGCAGCCAGCCCGACAGGGGGAACACTGAAGCTTTCTTT. Translating gives CASSQPDRGNTEAFF. The V call is TRBV5-1, the J call TRBJ1-1; the match to TRBD1 covers 8 bases. J was trimmed by 1 base and V by 4 bases; bases with no gene match: 6. The germline V gene has CDR1 SGHRS and CDR2 YFSETQ. The CDR3 is made up of 15 amino acids.